The 3 T cell receptor beta chains below all came from one sample that was sequenced in a study of T cells in Graves' hyperthyroidism and ophthalmopathy (dated by TCRdb to about 2019). The receptor library was made with multiplex PCR. These reads were obtained on an Illumina HiSeq 2000. Amplification of TCR beta CDR3 regions was carried out from RNA transcripts. The first round of RT-PCR for the TCR CDR3 was performed with the HTBI primer set and the Qiagen OneStep RT-PCR kit. TCRdb reran the public reads through fastp at Q25 and MiXCR, keeping productive beta chains. Each record represents a unique CDR3 protein, reported with the most common genes and DNA among its rows. The sample table records over 500,000 distinct CDR3 sequences; around 15% of these occur just once. The top ten clones comprise about 29% of the sample. The specimen sequenced was blood. Every receptor here comes from a woman under 40 with Graves' ophthalmopathy.

This sequence joins TRBV7-2 and TRBJ2-2, with D unclear. Germline CDR1 is SGHTA and CDR2 is FQGNSA. This CDR3 is built from 12 residues. The V and J ends lost 8 bases and 4 bases respectively, with 8 bases between them. The CDR3 here is CASHFFTGELFF. DNA of the CDR3: TGTGCCAGCCACTTTTTCACCGGGGAGCTGTTTTTT.

The chain has TRBV7-9 and TRBJ2-3, with 7 bases that match TRBD2. This CDR3 has 15 amino acids. From germline, CDR1 is SEHNR and CDR2 FQNEAQ (reference sequence). V lost 3 bases, J lost 2 bases, and 5 bases stayed unmatched. For the CDR3, the DNA is TGTGCCAGCAGCTTGATGACTAGCATCACAGATACGCAGTATTTT. It translates to CASSLMTSITDTQYF.

In this sample, this clonotype turned up many times. The chain recombines TRBV7-2 with TRBJ2-2; the D gene is possibly TRBD1 (5 bases). The germline V and J ends were trimmed by 3 bases and 8 bases, with 10 bases remaining between them. This CDR3 contains 13 residues. The V gene's germline CDR1 is SGHTA and CDR2 FQGNSA. CDR3 amino acids: CASSFRESGELFF. DNA of the CDR3: TGTGCCAGCAGCTTCAGGGAATCAGGGGAGCTGTTTTTT.